The rows below give T cell receptor beta chains drawn from one sample of a study of blood T cell repertoires in COVID-19. Produced via immunoSEQ multiplex PCR; TCRdb's table is partial and in-frame only. The sample gives nearly 400,000 clones, 89% of which show up once; 1.5% to 2% is in the top ten. The specimen was PBMCs or T cells enriched from blood (not recorded which). Receptors were obtained from a woman younger than 45 who had recovered from COVID-19. Each CDR3 is given with its conserved first and last residue. The D gene is left open where the match is weak. The size entry is marked missing in some rows and otherwise reads once, few, many or a size class.

j_gene: TRBJ2-1
v_gene: TRBV30
d_gene: NA
abundance: once
CDR3aa: CAWIDPPSGRREQFF
CDR3nt: TGTGCCTGGATTGATCCTCCCAGCGGGCGGCGGGAGCAGTTCTTC

j_gene: TRBJ2-7
v_gene: TRBV7-8
d_gene: NA
abundance: NA
CDR3aa: CASSQEGNVHEQYF
CDR3nt: TGTGCCAGCAGCCAGGAGGGAAATGTCCACGAGCAGTACTTC

j_gene: TRBJ1-2
v_gene: TRBV5-4
d_gene: TRBD1
abundance: NA
CDR3aa: CASSSKDRGLYGYTF
CDR3nt: TGTGCCAGCAGCAGCAAGGACAGGGGGCTCTATGGCTACACCTTC

j_gene: TRBJ1-3
v_gene: TRBV5-1
d_gene: NA
abundance: NA
CDR3aa: CASSFSPGNTIYF
CDR3nt: TGCGCCAGCAGCTTTAGTCCCGGGAACACCATATATTTT

j_gene: TRBJ2-7
v_gene: TRBV27
d_gene: TRBD2
abundance: NA
CDR3aa: CASRSTGLAGRRYEQYF
CDR3nt: TGTGCCAGCAGAAGTACTGGACTAGCGGGACGAAGGTACGAGCAGTACTTC

j_gene: TRBJ2-5
v_gene: TRBV5-8
d_gene: NA
abundance: NA
CDR3aa: CASSLLKVTGREETQYF
CDR3nt: TGTGCCAGCAGCTTGCTGAAGGTGACAGGCAGGGAGGAGACCCAGTACTTC

j_gene: TRBJ2-7
v_gene: TRBV30
d_gene: TRBD1
abundance: NA
CDR3aa: CAYQTGTPYEQYF
CDR3nt: TGTGCCTACCAGACAGGGACCCCCTACGAGCAGTACTTC

j_gene: TRBJ1-1
v_gene: TRBV28
d_gene: NA
abundance: NA
CDR3aa: CASSSQQRFTEAFF
CDR3nt: TGTGCCAGCAGTTCCCAACAGAGATTCACTGAAGCTTTCTTT

j_gene: TRBJ2-5
v_gene: TRBV3-1/TRBV3-2
d_gene: TRBD1
abundance: NA
CDR3aa: CASSLQGVRTETQYF
CDR3nt: TGTGCCAGCAGCCTTCAGGGGGTTCGAACAGAGACCCAGTACTTC

j_gene: TRBJ1-1
v_gene: TRBV7-3
d_gene: NA
abundance: NA
CDR3aa: CASSLPGVTEAFF
CDR3nt: TGTGCCAGCAGCTTACCAGGGGTCACTGAAGCTTTCTTT

j_gene: TRBJ1-6
v_gene: TRBV30
d_gene: NA
abundance: NA
CDR3aa: CAWSPGNNSPLHF
CDR3nt: TGTGCCTGGAGCCCAGGAAATAATTCACCCCTCCACTTT

j_gene: TRBJ2-1
v_gene: TRBV27
d_gene: NA
abundance: NA
CDR3aa: CASKQGGVEQFF
CDR3nt: TGTGCCAGCAAGCAGGGGGGAGTTGAGCAGTTCTTC

j_gene: TRBJ1-6
v_gene: TRBV27
d_gene: NA
abundance: NA
CDR3aa: CASSPRQINSPLHF
CDR3nt: TGTGCCAGCAGTCCCCGACAGATTAATTCACCCCTCCACTTT

j_gene: TRBJ1-3
v_gene: TRBV20-1
d_gene: NA
abundance: NA
CDR3aa: CSASVRNSGNTIYF
CDR3nt: TGCAGTGCTAGTGTCAGGAACTCTGGAAACACCATATATTTT

j_gene: TRBJ1-1
v_gene: TRBV5-4
d_gene: NA
abundance: NA
CDR3aa: CASSLVGGENTEAFF
CDR3nt: TGTGCCAGCAGCTTGGTAGGGGGGGAGAACACTGAAGCTTTCTTT

j_gene: TRBJ2-1
v_gene: TRBV4-3
d_gene: TRBD2
abundance: NA
CDR3aa: CASSQDRASGPHNEQFF
CDR3nt: TGCGCCAGCAGCCAAGATCGGGCTAGCGGGCCCCACAATGAGCAGTTCTTC

j_gene: TRBJ2-1
v_gene: TRBV9
d_gene: NA
abundance: NA
CDR3aa: CASTPFSSYNEQFF
CDR3nt: TGTGCCAGCACGCCGTTTAGCTCTTACAATGAGCAGTTCTTC

j_gene: TRBJ2-7
v_gene: TRBV7-8
d_gene: TRBD2
abundance: NA
CDR3aa: CASSLRGLARGEQYF
CDR3nt: TGTGCCAGCAGCTTAAGGGGACTAGCCCGGGGCGAGCAGTACTTC

j_gene: TRBJ2-3
v_gene: TRBV11-2
d_gene: TRBD1
abundance: NA
CDR3aa: CASSLDRGQAYTDTQYF
CDR3nt: TGTGCCAGCAGCTTAGATAGGGGACAGGCCTACACAGATACGCAGTATTTT

j_gene: TRBJ2-7
v_gene: TRBV11-2
d_gene: TRBD2
abundance: NA
CDR3aa: CASSYRVLAGAYEQYF
CDR3nt: TGTGCCAGCAGCTACCGGGTCCTAGCGGGGGCCTACGAGCAGTACTTC

j_gene: TRBJ1-2
v_gene: TRBV18
d_gene: NA
abundance: NA
CDR3aa: CASSPRRGMGYTF
CDR3nt: TGTGCCAGCTCACCGAGGAGGGGCATGGGCTACACCTTC

j_gene: TRBJ2-7
v_gene: TRBV5-4
d_gene: NA
abundance: NA
CDR3aa: CASSLDRASYEQYF
CDR3nt: TGTGCCAGCAGCTTGGACAGGGCTTCCTACGAGCAGTACTTC